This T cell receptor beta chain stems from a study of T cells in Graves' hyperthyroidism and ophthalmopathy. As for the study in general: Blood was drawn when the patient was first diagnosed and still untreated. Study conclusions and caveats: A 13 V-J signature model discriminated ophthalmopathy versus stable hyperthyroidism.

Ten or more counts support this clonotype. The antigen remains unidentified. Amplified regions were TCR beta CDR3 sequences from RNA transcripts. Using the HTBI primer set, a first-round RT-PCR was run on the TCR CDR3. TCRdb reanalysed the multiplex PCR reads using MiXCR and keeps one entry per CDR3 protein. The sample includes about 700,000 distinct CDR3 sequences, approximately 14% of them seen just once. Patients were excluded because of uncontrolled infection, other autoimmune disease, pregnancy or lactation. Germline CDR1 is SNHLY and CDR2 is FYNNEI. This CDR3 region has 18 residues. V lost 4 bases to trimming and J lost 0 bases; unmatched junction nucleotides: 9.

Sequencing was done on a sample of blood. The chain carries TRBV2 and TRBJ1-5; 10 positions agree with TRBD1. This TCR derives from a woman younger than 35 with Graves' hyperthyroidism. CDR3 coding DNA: TGTGCCAGCAGTGTCCGGGACAGGGGCGCTTATAGCAATCAGCCCCAGCATTTT. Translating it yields CASSVRDRGAYSNQPQHF.